This TCR beta chain was obtained from a study of T-cell reconstitution after alpha-beta-depleted transplantation in children. Study outcomes and limitations: Where some patients showed high TCRbeta diversity at day 60, it came from recipient T cells and thymic progenitors that had survived. From newly produced T cells came most of the T-cell counts and diversity one year after transplant.

Comments on this clonotype: Antigen specificity is unknown.

The library targeted TCRbeta and was prepared with unique molecular identifiers. TCRdb independently ran MiXCR on the PCR reads; one entry per CDR3 protein. Here the sample spans roughly 570,000 distinct CDR3 sequences, 25% to 30% being singletons. Trimming took 3 bases from V and 0 from J; bases not matched to a gene: 9. From germline, CDR1 is SGHRS and CDR2 YFSETQ. This CDR3 region has 18 residues. The clonotype originates from a boy under two years old with Wiskott-Aldrich syndrome, due to receive a stem cell transplant. The J gene is TRBJ2-3, the V gene TRBV5-1; the match to TRBD2 covers 11 bases. The sample in question was PBMCs, obtained before TCRalphabeta/CD19-depleted stem cell transplant. The CDR3 sequence is CASSSLTSGASSTDTQYF. DNA for the CDR3: TGCGCCAGCAGCTCATTGACTAGCGGGGCCTCTAGCACAGATACGCAGTATTTT.